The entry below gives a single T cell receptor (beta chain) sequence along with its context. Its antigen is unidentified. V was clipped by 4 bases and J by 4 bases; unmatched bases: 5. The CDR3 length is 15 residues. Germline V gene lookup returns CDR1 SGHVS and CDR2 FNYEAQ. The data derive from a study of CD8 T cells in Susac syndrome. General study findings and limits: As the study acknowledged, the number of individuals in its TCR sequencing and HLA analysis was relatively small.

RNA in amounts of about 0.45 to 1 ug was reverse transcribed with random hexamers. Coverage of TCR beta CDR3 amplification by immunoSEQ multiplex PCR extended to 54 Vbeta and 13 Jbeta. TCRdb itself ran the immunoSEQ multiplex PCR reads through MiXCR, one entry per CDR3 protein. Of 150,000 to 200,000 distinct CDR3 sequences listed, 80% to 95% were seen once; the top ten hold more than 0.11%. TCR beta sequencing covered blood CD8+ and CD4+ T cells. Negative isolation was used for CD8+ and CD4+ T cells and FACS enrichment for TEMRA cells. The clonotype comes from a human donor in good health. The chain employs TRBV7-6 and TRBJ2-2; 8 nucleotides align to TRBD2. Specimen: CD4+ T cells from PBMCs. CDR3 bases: TGTGCCAGCAGCTCGTCGGGGGGGGTCACCGGGGAGCTGTTTTTT. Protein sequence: CASSSSGGVTGELFF.